This entry is about one T cell receptor beta chain. What antigen it recognizes has not been identified. The sample holds no much larger clone one base away, and base qualities are not on file. One collaborating source in Seattle enrolled patients during active infection and followed them longitudinally through the course of disease. Whole blood was collected in K2EDTA tubes by collaborating institutions according to the institutions' own protocols. For TCRbeta analysis, collaborator samples were shipped as frozen whole blood, as isolated PBMCs, or as DNA extracted from either sample type. Trimming at the junction amounts to 3 bases on V and 3 bases on J, and the germline ends lie 21 bases apart. Via the germline V gene, CDR1 is LGHNA and CDR2 YSLEER. Spanning cysteine to phenylalanine, the CDR3 consists of 18 amino acids. The sequence is cut down to CDR3 DNA, 54 bases in frame from base 1. The immunoSEQ Assay, a bias-controlled multiplex PCR, was used to amplify TCRbeta CDR3 regions from genomic DNA. On the authors' methods: The number of nucleated cells in each sample was estimated from the amplification of reference gene primers within the assay. To quantify the absolute abundance of each unique TCRbeta CDR3 rearrangement, sequence reads were collapsed and filtered. For each sample, productive Simpson clonality was calculated as the square root of Simpson's diversity index over productive rearrangements. TCRdb obtained this table from immuneACCESS and retained in-frame rearrangements with V and J assigned. These tables miss some clones; where compared with another copy, unresolved V genes account for less than half of the shortfall, and the remainder is unexplained. D and trimming were read from the DNA, whereas the V and J calls and clone size are those reported in that table. This sample holds around 160,000 clones; approximately 85% were observed only once. Around 8% of the sample lies in the top ten.

This sample is drawn from a study of blood T cell repertoires in COVID-19 (dated by TCRdb to 2019 to 2021). Regarding the complete study: Collaborator samples came from the United States, Italy and Spain and covered acute and convalescent phases of COVID-19. Samples came from the ongoing ImmuneRACE study (first 160 participants) plus 1,254 subjects from 6 global collaborators. The dataset comprised deeply sampled blood TCRbeta repertoires from subjects exposed to, actively infected with, or recovered from COVID-19. The sample metadata nearly always contained a de-identified subject ID, COVID-19 status, age in years and sex. Where HLA class I and class II types were available, the types were taken from metadata supplied by the sample provider, not from assay-based typing. The material from the prospective study consisted of cDNA or gDNA derived from T cells, B-cell-depleted T cells, or PBMCs. The repertoires were made available in a free public database intended to serve as a resource for research on the immune response to SARS-CoV-2. Overall study results and their limits: The amount of clinical and demographic metadata varied by source and participant and was provided uncurated.

The specimen sequenced was peripheral blood. The TCR originated in a woman aged 55-70 years with COVID-19, enrolled during active disease. Recombination connected TRBV4-3 to TRBJ2-1; the D segment could be TRBD1, given 6 matching bases. The DNA sequence follows: TGCGCCAGCAGCCATCGAAGCCTGACAGGAAGGAGCTACAATGAGCAGTTCTTC. Its translation is CASSHRSLTGRSYNEQFF.